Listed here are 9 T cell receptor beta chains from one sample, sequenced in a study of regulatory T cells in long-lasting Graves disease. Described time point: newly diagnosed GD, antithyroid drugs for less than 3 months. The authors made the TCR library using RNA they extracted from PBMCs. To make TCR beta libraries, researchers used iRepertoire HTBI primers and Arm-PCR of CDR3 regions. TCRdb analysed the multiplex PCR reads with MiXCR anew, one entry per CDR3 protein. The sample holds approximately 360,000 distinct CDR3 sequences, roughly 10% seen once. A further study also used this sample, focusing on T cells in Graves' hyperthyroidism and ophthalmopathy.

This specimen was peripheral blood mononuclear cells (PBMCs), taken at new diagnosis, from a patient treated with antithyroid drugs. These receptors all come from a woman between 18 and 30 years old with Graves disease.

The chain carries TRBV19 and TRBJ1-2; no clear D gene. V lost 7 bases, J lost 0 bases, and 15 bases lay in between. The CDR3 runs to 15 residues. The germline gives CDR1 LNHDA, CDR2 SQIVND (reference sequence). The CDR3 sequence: CASNWVFNSNYGYTF. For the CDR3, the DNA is TGTGCCAGTAATTGGGTCTTCAATTCTAACTATGGCTACACCTTC.

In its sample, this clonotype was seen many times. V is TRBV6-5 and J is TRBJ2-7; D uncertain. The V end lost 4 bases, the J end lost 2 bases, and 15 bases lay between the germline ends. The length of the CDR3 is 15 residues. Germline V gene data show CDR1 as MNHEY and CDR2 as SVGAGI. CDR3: CASSSSTFRPYEQYF. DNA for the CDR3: TGTGCCAGCAGTTCCTCTACTTTCCGCCCCTACGAGCAGTACTTC.

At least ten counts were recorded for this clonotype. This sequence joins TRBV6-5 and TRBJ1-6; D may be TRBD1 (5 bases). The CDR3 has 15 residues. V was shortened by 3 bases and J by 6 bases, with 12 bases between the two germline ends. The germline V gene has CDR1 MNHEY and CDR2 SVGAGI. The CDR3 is CASSYLPGLNSPLHF. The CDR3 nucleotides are TGTGCCAGCAGTTATTTACCAGGGCTTAATTCACCCCTCCACTTT.

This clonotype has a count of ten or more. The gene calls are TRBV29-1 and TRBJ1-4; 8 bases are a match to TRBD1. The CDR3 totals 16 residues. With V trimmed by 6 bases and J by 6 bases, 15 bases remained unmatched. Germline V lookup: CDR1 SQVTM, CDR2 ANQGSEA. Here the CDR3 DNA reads TGCAGCGTCGTTGAAGGTCTTGGGACAGGATATGAAAAACTGTTTTTT. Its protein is CSVVEGLGTGYEKLFF. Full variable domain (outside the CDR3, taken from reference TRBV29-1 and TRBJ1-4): SAVISQKPSRDICQRGTSLTIQCQVDSQVTMMFWYRQQPGQSLTLIATANQGSEATYESGFVIDKFPISRPNLTFSTLTVSNMSPEDSSIYLCSVVEGLGTGYEKLFFGSGTQLSVL.

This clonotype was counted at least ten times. The CDR3, as DNA: TGTGCGGCGCCGTTATCCTTGGTAAACTATGGCTACACCTTC. Its protein is CAAPLSLVNYGYTF. The chain carries TRBV2 and TRBJ1-2; no clear D. Germline lookup yields CDR1 SNHLY and CDR2 FYNNEI. CDR3 length equals 14 residues.

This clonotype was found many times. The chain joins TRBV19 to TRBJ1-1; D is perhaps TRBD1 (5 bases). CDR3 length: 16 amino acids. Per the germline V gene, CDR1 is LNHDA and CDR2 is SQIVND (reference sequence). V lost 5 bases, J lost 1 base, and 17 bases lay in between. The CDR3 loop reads CASSLPPGRRNTEAFF. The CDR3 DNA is TGTGCCAGTAGTCTTCCCCCGGGACGTAGGAACACTGAAGCTTTCTTT.

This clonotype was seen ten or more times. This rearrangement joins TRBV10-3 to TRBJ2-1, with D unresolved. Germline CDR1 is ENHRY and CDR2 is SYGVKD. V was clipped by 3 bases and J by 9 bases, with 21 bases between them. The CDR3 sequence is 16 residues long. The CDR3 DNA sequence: TGTGCCATCAGTGATCCCACGGCGGTAGCTACGGGTGAGCAGTTCTTC. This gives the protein CAISDPTAVATGEQFF.

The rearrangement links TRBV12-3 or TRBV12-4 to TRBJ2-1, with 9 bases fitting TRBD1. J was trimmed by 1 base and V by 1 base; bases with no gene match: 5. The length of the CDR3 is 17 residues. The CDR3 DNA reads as TGTGCCAGCAGTTTAGAAACAGGGGGCCGATCCTACAATGAGCAGTTCTTC. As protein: CASSLETGGRSYNEQFF.

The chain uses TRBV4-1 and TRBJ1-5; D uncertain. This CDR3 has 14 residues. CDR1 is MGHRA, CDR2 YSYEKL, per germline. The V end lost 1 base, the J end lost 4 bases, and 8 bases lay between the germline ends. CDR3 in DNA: TGCGCCAGCAGCCAAGGTGCCCTTAATCAGCCCCAGCATTTT. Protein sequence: CASSQGALNQPQHF.